This T cell receptor beta chain comes out of a study of response to subunit inactivated influenza vaccine. TCRdb analysed the RT-PCR reads with MiXCR anew, one entry per CDR3 protein. Altogether more than 200,000 distinct CDR3 sequences are present, more than 9% being singletons, with the ten largest covering 7.8%. The germline CDR1 and CDR2 sequences are DFQATT and SNEGSKA (reference sequence). This CDR3 is built from 13 residues. V was trimmed by 0 bases and J by 9 bases, leaving 12 bases between them. The sample holds a few counts of this clonotype. Its antigen remains unknown. Regarding the study as a whole: Few additional T cells are recruited per seasonal influenza vaccination, authors suggested.

The sample was non-naive T cells sorted from PBMCs, taken approximately 15 days before vaccination. The source is a man aged 50 to 60 who received an inactivated influenza vaccine. This rearrangement joins TRBV20-1 to TRBJ2-1; maybe TRBD1 (6 bases). The CDR3 here is CSARDLGGGEQFF. Written as DNA, the CDR3 is TGCAGTGCTAGAGATTTAGGGGGTGGTGAGCAGTTCTTC.